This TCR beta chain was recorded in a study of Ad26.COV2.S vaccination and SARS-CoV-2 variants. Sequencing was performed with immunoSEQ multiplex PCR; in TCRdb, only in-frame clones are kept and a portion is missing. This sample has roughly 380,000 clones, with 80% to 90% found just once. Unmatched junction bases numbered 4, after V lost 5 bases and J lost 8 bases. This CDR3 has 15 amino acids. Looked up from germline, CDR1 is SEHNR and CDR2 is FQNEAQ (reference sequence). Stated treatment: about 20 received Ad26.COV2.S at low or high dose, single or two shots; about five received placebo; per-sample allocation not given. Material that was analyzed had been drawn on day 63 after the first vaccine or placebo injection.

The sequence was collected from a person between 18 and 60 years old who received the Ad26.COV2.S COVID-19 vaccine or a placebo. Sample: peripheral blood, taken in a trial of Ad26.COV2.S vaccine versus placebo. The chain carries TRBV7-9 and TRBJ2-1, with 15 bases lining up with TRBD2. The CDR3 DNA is TGTGCCAGCAGCGCGGGACTAGCGGGGGGACATGAGCAGTTCTTC. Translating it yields CASSAGLAGGHEQFF.